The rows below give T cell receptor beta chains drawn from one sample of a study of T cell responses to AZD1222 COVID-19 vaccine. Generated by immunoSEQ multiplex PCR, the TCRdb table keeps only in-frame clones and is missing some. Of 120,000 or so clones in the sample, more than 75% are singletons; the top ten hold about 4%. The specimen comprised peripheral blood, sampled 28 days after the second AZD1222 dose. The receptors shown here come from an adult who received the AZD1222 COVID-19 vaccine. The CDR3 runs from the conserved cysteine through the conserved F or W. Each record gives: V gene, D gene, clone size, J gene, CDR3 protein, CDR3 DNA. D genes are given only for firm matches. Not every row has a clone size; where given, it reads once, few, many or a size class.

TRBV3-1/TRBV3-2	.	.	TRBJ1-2	CASSVRGVGGYTF	TGTGCCAGCAGCGTCCGAGGGGTTGGTGGCTACACCTTC
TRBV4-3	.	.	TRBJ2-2	CASSQVAGELFF	TGCGCCAGCAGCCAGGTAGCCGGGGAGCTGTTTTTT
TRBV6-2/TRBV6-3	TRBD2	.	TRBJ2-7	CASSLEAGGPYEQYF	TGTGCCAGCAGCTTGGAAGCGGGGGGGCCCTACGAGCAGTACTTC
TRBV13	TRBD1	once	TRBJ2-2	CASSSGTGTNTGELFF	TGTGCCAGCAGCTCAGGGACAGGTACTAACACCGGGGAGCTGTTTTTT
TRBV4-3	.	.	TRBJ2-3	CASSDREYTDTQYF	TGCGCCAGCAGCGATCGGGAGTACACAGATACGCAGTATTTT
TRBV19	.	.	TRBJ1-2	CASSAPGRQRNGYTF	TGTGCCAGTAGTGCCCCCGGGAGACAAAGGAATGGCTACACCTTC
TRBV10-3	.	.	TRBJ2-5	CAISDPPGSQETQYF	TGTGCCATCAGTGACCCCCCGGGGTCTCAAGAGACCCAGTACTTC
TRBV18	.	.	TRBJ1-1	CASSEGQTNTEAFF	TGTGCCAGCTCGGAAGGACAGACGAACACTGAAGCTTTCTTT
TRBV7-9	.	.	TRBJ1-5	CASSLAQGALHQPQHF	TGTGCCAGCAGCTTAGCGCAAGGGGCACTCCATCAGCCCCAGCATTTT
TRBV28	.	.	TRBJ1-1	CASSPGRTEAFF	TGTGCCAGCAGTCCAGGTCGCACTGAAGCTTTCTTT
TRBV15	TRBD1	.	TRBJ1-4	CATSRDNRDRGNEKLFF	TGTGCCACCAGCAGAGATAATCGGGACAGGGGTAATGAAAAACTGTTTTTT
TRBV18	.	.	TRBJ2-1	CASSVEIEQFF	TGTGCCAGCTCAGTGGAGATTGAGCAGTTCTTC
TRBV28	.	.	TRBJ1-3	CASSTPPSSGNTIYF	TGTGCCAGCAGTACGCCCCCTTCCTCTGGAAACACCATATATTTT
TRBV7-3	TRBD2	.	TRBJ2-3	CASSQRESDTQYF	TGTGCCAGCAGCCAGCGGGAGTCGGATACGCAGTATTTT
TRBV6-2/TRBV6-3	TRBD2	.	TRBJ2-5	CASSYSWRGGQETQYF	TGTGCCAGCAGTTACTCCTGGCGGGGGGGCCAAGAGACCCAGTACTTC
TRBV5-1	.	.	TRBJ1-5	CASSPTQPQHF	TGCGCCAGCAGCCCCACACAGCCCCAGCATTTT
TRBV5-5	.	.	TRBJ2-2	CASSLVGLNTGELFF	TGTGCCAGCAGCTTGGTGGGGTTGAACACCGGGGAGCTGTTTTTT
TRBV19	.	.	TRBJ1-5	CASSIAGYGNQPQHF	TGTGCCAGTAGTATAGCGGGATACGGCAATCAGCCCCAGCATTTT
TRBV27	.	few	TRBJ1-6	CASSLSRGAPLHF	TGTGCCAGCAGTTTATCCCGCGGGGCACCCCTCCACTTT
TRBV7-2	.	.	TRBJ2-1	CASSTRTVSYNEQFF	TGTGCCAGCAGCACCCGGACAGTCTCCTACAATGAGCAGTTCTTC
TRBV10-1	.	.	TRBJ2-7	CASSEHSPPYEQYF	TGCGCCAGCAGTGAACACTCCCCCCCCTACGAGCAGTACTTC
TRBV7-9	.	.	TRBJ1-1	CASSHTGPRDEAFF	TGTGCCAGCAGCCACACCGGACCCAGAGATGAAGCTTTCTTT
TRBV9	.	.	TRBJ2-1	CASSVEWTYSYNEQFF	TGTGCCAGCAGCGTGGAATGGACGTATTCCTACAATGAGCAGTTCTTC
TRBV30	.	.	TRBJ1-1	CAWVSRGRIGTEAFF	TGTGCCTGGGTCTCCAGGGGCCGTATCGGCACTGAAGCTTTCTTT
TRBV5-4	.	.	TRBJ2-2	CASSFLANTGELFF	TGTGCCAGCAGCTTTCTGGCGAACACCGGGGAGCTGTTTTTT